A single sample is the source of the 6 T cell receptor beta chains below, sequenced in a study of cytotoxic CD8 clonotypes in ibrutinib-treated CLL. Assay used: immunoSEQ multiplex PCR; TCRdb lists only in-frame clones, some missing. The data hold about 20,000 clones, with about three quarters observed a single time. Specimen: PBMCs, collected before ibrutinib treatment. The receptors stem from a human donor with chronic lymphocytic leukemia.

V usage is TRBV9 and J usage is TRBJ1-5, with a tentative D call TRBD1 (5 bases). The CDR3 extends over 15 amino acids. Deletions cut 5 bases from V and 2 bases from J, with 14 bases between. CDR1 and CDR2 from the germline V gene are SGDLS and YYNGEE. The CDR3 DNA reads as TGTGCCAGCAGTCCTTTGGGGCAGGGCAATCAGCCCCAGCATTTT. As protein: CASSPLGQGNQPQHF.

The rearrangement uses TRBV5-5 and TRBJ2-7; 8 positions agree with TRBD2. The junction had 8 bases not matched to a gene; V was cut back by 4 bases and J by 2 bases. Germline CDR1 SGHKS, CDR2 YYEKEE (reference sequence). The CDR3 length is 15 residues. The chain's CDR3 is CASSPSGGPTYEQYF. CDR3 bases: TGTGCCAGCAGCCCGAGCGGGGGTCCCACCTACGAGCAGTACTTC.

The count of this clone is one. The CDR3 sequence is CASSPRGNTEAFF. DNA of the CDR3: TGTGCCAGCTCACCACGGGGAAACACTGAAGCTTTCTTT. The chain carries TRBV18 and TRBJ1-1; D gene ambiguous. The CDR3 contains 13 residues. Germline lookup yields CDR1 KGHSH and CDR2 LQKENI. Between the trimmed V and J ends, which lost 1 base and 2 bases, there was a span of 5 bases.

The J gene is TRBJ2-7, the V gene TRBV5-5; D perhaps matches TRBD1 (5 bases). In germline, CDR1 is SGHKS, CDR2 YYEKEE (reference sequence). The CDR3 is 15 residues long. Trimming took 0 bases from V and 1 from J, leaving 11 bases between them. For the CDR3, the DNA is TGTGCCAGCAGCTTGGCCGCAGGGTCTTCCTACGAGCAGTACTTC. It is translated as CASSLAAGSSYEQYF.

The rearrangement joins TRBV9 to TRBJ2-1, with 8 positions matching TRBD2. The CDR3 runs 15 residues. Germline trimming cut 3 bases from V and 5 bases from J; bases unmatched to any gene: 7. Germline CDR1 is SGDLS and CDR2 is YYNGEE. The DNA of the CDR3 is TGTGCCAGCAGCGCTCATAGCGGGACACACAATGAGCAGTTCTTC. Translated: CASSAHSGTHNEQFF.

The chain uses TRBV9 and TRBJ1-6; TRBD1 matches 7 bases. The CDR3 covers 17 residues. With V trimmed by 2 bases and J by 0 bases, 5 bases remained unmatched. CDR1 SGDLS and CDR2 YYNGEE come from the germline V gene. CDR3 bases: TGTGCCAGCAGCGTTACGGACAGGAGCTCCTATAATTCACCCCTCCACTTT. Its translation is CASSVTDRSSYNSPLHF.